This T cell receptor beta chain was observed in a study of CD8 T cells in ankylosing spondylitis. In regard to this clonotype: The antigen remains undetermined. A much larger clone lies a single base off, so this may be a read error.

Overall study findings and caveats: As reported, disease-linked clones showed significant enrichment in matched ankylosing spondylitis synovial fluid. Earlier work had already found some motif variants in reactive arthritis synovial fluid and blood.

Construction of TCR beta libraries was performed using quantitative 5'-RACE with molecular barcodes. TCRdb fed the 5' RACE reads into MiXCR, producing one record per CDR3 protein. The sample carries 150,000 to 200,000 distinct CDR3 sequences, 10% to 15% recorded once. CDR3 size: 13 residues. Germline values: CDR1 SNHLY, CDR2 FYNNEI. The source of this sequence is a female donor with ankylosing spondylitis or in good health (not recorded which). The sequenced sample was blood, either unsorted or a sorted T cell fraction (not recorded which). J is TRBJ1-5 and V is TRBV2, with 9 nucleotides matching TRBD1. CDR3 DNA sequence: TGTGCCAGCAGAGGGGGACAGGGAAAGCCCCATCATTTT. Translating gives CASRGGQGKPHHF.